What follows are 23 T cell receptor beta chains derived from one specimen sequenced in a study of blood T cells in healthy people across ages. Sample-barcoded 5' priming and a J-beta primer mix drove a second PCR of about 6 to 12 cycles. TCRdb itself ran the 5' RACE reads through MiXCR, one entry per CDR3 protein. The data show about 1.1 million distinct CDR3 sequences, approximately 38% seen once. Sequencing input: blood. Every receptor here comes from a man younger than 35 in good health.

This clonotype was seen more than once but under ten times. The chain recombines TRBV6-5 with TRBJ2-7; D is unresolved. There are 14 residues in the CDR3. V was cut by 6 bases and J by 3 bases, with 15 bases left in between. CDR1 and CDR2 from the germline V gene are MNHEY and SVGAGI. CDR3 sequence (DNA): TGTGCCAGCAGGCCTTTAGGTGCAAGCTACGAGCAGTACTTC. It specifies CASRPLGASYEQYF.

V usage is TRBV27 and J usage is TRBJ1-5; D might be TRBD1 (6 bases). V lost 5 bases and J 7 bases, leaving 15 bases between the germline ends. Germline loops: CDR1 MNHEY, CDR2 SMNVEV (reference sequence). The CDR3 extends over 14 amino acids. CDR3 sequence reads: CASSLLSGEQPQHF. The CDR3 DNA follows: TGTGCCAGCAGTCTATTATCAGGGGAACAGCCCCAGCATTTT.

The chain couples TRBV7-2 to TRBJ2-2; the D is unclear. Germline V CDR1 and CDR2: SGHTA, FQGNSA. This CDR3 is built from 15 residues. Trimming left V 1 base short and J 1 base short, with 7 bases between. The CDR3 DNA follows: TGTGCCAGCAGCTTAGGCCCAGGGAACACCGGGGAGCTGTTTTTT. It translates to CASSLGPGNTGELFF.

This clonotype was seen only a few times. The chain carries TRBV9 and TRBJ2-3; unclear D gene. Germline CDR1 SGDLS, CDR2 YYNGEE. V was shortened by 1 base and J by 2 bases, with 8 bases between the two germline ends. The CDR3 runs to 14 residues. CDR3 nucleotides: TGTGCCAGCAGCGTATTTCCGGCCACAGATACGCAGTATTTT. Encoded protein: CASSVFPATDTQYF.

V gene TRBV12-3 or TRBV12-4 combines with J gene TRBJ1-4; possible D gene TRBD1, 5 bases. CDR3 length equals 16 residues. V lost 5 bases, J lost 0 bases, and 13 bases lay in between. DNA for the CDR3: TGTGCCAGCAGTCCCTGGACACAATCAACTAATGAAAAACTGTTTTTT. It yields the protein CASSPWTQSTNEKLFF.

The rearrangement links TRBV25-1 to TRBJ1-1, with TRBD1 as a possible D gene (6 bases). With 2 bases removed from V and 4 bases from J, the gap between germline ends came to 14 bases. CDR3 size: 15 residues. The germline V gene has CDR1 MGHDK and CDR2 SYGVNS. The CDR3 DNA is TGTGCCAGCAGTGAAGGGCAGGGGCGCGCCACTGAAGCTTTCTTT. Translated, it gives CASSEGQGRATEAFF.

This clonotype was counted a few times. The rearrangement uses TRBV28 and TRBJ2-5; either TRBD1 or TRBD2 may supply D (5 bases each). The germline gives CDR1 MDHEN, CDR2 SYDVKM. This CDR3 spans 14 amino acids. V dropped 3 bases and J dropped 4 bases, with 12 bases sitting between them. The CDR3 sequence: CASSFGQGPETQYF. In nucleotides, the CDR3 is TGTGCCAGCAGTTTCGGGCAGGGACCAGAGACCCAGTACTTC.

This clonotype was counted only a few times. The chain is built from TRBV29-1 and TRBJ2-1, with TRBD1 identical over 8 bases. CDR1 is SQVTM, CDR2 ANQGSEA, per germline. This CDR3 has 14 residues. Losses at the gene ends were 5 bases for V and 3 bases for J; bases not matched to a gene: 6. The chain's CDR3 is CSVPGQAIYNEQFF. In nucleotides, the CDR3 is TGCAGCGTTCCGGGACAGGCTATCTACAATGAGCAGTTCTTC.

This clonotype was recorded at least ten times. The CDR3 is CASSPRTADTQYF. The CDR3 nucleotides are TGTGCCAGTAGCCCTAGGACAGCAGATACGCAGTATTTT. The V call is TRBV19, the J call TRBJ2-3; D is possibly TRBD1 (6 bases). CDR1 is LNHDA, CDR2 SQIVND, per germline (reference sequence). The CDR3 is 13 amino acids. V was cut by 6 bases and J by 4 bases, with 11 bases left in between.

This clonotype has more than one count but fewer than ten. The J gene is TRBJ2-7, the V gene TRBV20-1; tentative D call: TRBD1 (6 bases). This CDR3 contains 16 residues. Germline assignment: CDR1 DFQATT and CDR2 SNEGSKA (reference sequence). V lost 5 bases and J 5 bases, leaving 25 bases between the germline ends. This chain's CDR3 is CSALRSRTGTGNEQYF. DNA for the CDR3: TGCAGTGCTCTACGCTCTAGAACAGGGACGGGTAACGAGCAGTACTTC.

CDR3 region: CASSLGAGREAFF. DNA for the CDR3: TGTGCCAGCAGTTTAGGAGCAGGGCGGGAAGCTTTCTTT. The chain joins TRBV12-3 or TRBV12-4 to TRBJ1-1; possibly TRBD1 for D (5 bases). The CDR3 is made up of 13 amino acids. V dropped 1 base and J dropped 8 bases, with 11 bases sitting between them.

The chain carries TRBV28 and TRBJ1-2; 8 positions match TRBD1. Unmatched junction bases numbered 7, after V lost 5 bases and J lost 8 bases. CDR3 length equals 13 residues. The germline V gene encodes CDR1 MDHEN and CDR2 SYDVKM. In DNA, the CDR3 is TGTGCCAGCAGTCAGGGGGCTAGGTCAGGCTACACCTTC. This translates into CASSQGARSGYTF.

The chain links TRBV6-2 or TRBV6-3 to TRBJ2-1; 8 nucleotides agree with TRBD1. The CDR3 consists of 14 residues. Germline V gene sequence: CDR1 MNHEY, CDR2 SVGEGT. V trimming: 7 bases; J trimming: 2 bases; junction bases outside the gene matches: 4. The CDR3 is CASTTGGPYNEQFF. In DNA form, the CDR3 reads TGTGCCAGCACCACAGGGGGACCCTACAATGAGCAGTTCTTC.

The gene calls are TRBV20-1 and TRBJ2-3; tentatively, D is TRBD2 (6 bases). The V gene lost 6 bases and the J gene lost 5 bases, with 15 bases spanning the gap. In germline, CDR1 is DFQATT, CDR2 SNEGSKA (reference sequence). This CDR3 is 13 amino acids long. The CDR3 nucleotides read TGCAGTGCCCAATTGCCGGGGGTAGATACGCAGTATTTT. This sequence encodes CSAQLPGVDTQYF.

The V gene is TRBV6-1, the J gene TRBJ2-7; no reliable D call. The CDR3 consists of 14 residues. Germline V gene data show CDR1 as MNHNS and CDR2 as SASEGT. With 6 bases removed from V and 0 bases from J, the gap between germline ends came to 12 bases. The CDR3 nucleotides are TGTGCCAGCAGCCAGGAACAGTTCTCCTACGAGCAGTACTTC. This translates into CASSQEQFSYEQYF.

The chain uses TRBV7-2 and TRBJ2-7; TRBD1 matches at 7 bases. CDR3 size: 15 residues. Per germline, CDR1 SGHTA and CDR2 FQGNSA. The trim removed 3 bases at V and 7 bases at J, leaving 12 bases unmatched. CDR3 protein: CASSLTGQGGHEQYF. CDR3 sequence (DNA): TGTGCCAGCAGCTTGACAGGGCAGGGTGGACATGAGCAGTACTTC.

In its sample, this clonotype was seen many times. This sequence may be a read error, since a much larger clone differs from it by one base. This chain links TRBV4-3 with TRBJ2-3; TRBD1 might be the D (6 bases). CDR1 is LGHNA, CDR2 YSLEER, per germline. The CDR3 length is 17 residues. V was clipped by 3 bases and J by 3 bases, with 19 bases between them. The CDR3 DNA sequence: TGCGCCAGCAGCCACACACAGGGAGTACGGGTGACAGATACGCAGTATTTT. This translates into CASSHTQGVRVTDTQYF.

The V call is TRBV7-2, the J call TRBJ1-2; the D gene is possibly TRBD1 (5 bases). Trimming left V 1 base short and J 4 bases short, with 10 bases between. The V gene's germline CDR1 is SGHTA and CDR2 FQGNSA. The CDR3 consists of 14 residues. CDR3 sequence: CASSLEGVGYGYTF. CDR3 sequence (DNA): TGTGCCAGCAGCTTAGAAGGGGTAGGCTATGGCTACACCTTC.

This clonotype has only a few counts. J is TRBJ1-1 and V is TRBV12-3 or TRBV12-4; D not certain. The CDR3 runs to 11 residues. The V gene lost 6 bases and the J gene lost 10 bases, with 12 bases spanning the gap. The CDR3 loop is CASRPNRGAFF. As DNA, the CDR3 is TGTGCCAGCAGACCCAATCGGGGAGCTTTCTTT.

This clonotype was seen a single time. The junction departs from the called germline gene at one end, perhaps through a read error. The V and J genes are TRBV12-3 or TRBV12-4 and TRBJ1-2; no firm D call. This CDR3 has 12 residues. The CDR3 reads CAGRRAYYGYTF. The DNA of the CDR3 is TGTGCCGGCAGGAGGGCATACTACGGCTACACCTTC.

The table lists this clonotype with a few counts. The CDR3 loop reads CAIAGGEQFF. The CDR3 coding sequence is TGTGCCATCGCTGGGGGTGAGCAGTTCTTC. V gene TRBV12-3 or TRBV12-4 combines with J gene TRBJ2-1; D possibly matches TRBD1 or TRBD2 (5 bases each). This CDR3 region has 10 residues. V lost 10 bases and J 9 bases, leaving 10 bases between the germline ends.

The chain has TRBV4-2 and TRBJ1-1, with D unclear. V was shortened by 1 base and J by 3 bases, with 9 bases between the two germline ends. CDR1 LGHNA and CDR2 YNFKEQ come from the germline V gene. CDR3 length: 14 residues. CDR3 nucleotide sequence: TGTGCCAGCAGCCAAGTTGTCCAAGACACTGAAGCTTTCTTT. It encodes CASSQVVQDTEAFF.

This clonotype was counted at least ten times. J is TRBJ1-6 and V is TRBV7-9, with 8 bases that match TRBD1. Trimming at V came to 2 bases and at J to 9 bases, leaving 9 bases not matched to a gene. This CDR3 spans 16 amino acids. Germline CDR1 is SEHNR and CDR2 is FQNEAQ (reference sequence). CDR3 in amino acids: CASSLHDRGTRSPLHF. As DNA, the CDR3 is TGTGCCAGCAGCTTACATGACAGGGGCACGCGTTCACCCCTCCACTTT.